A selection of T cell receptor beta chains follows, all from one sample in a study of a mutant IDH1 vaccine in newly diagnosed glioma. Libraries were prepared by immunoSEQ multiplex PCR; TCRdb keeps only in-frame clonotypes and omits some of them. The table has under 65,000 clones, around 80% seen once. The input for sequencing was PBMCs, taken from a glioma patient treated with radiotherapy, temozolomide or both. The receptor source for this set is a man in his late teens or twenties with glioma. The conserved cysteine and the conserved F or W are not part of the CDR3 here. The size entry is marked missing in some rows and otherwise reads once, few, many or a size class.

clone_size j_call v_call cdr3_aa
once TRBJ1-1 TRBV5-6 ASSFRVVNTEAF
many TRBJ2-1 TRBV27 ASSLSINRWEEQF
. TRBJ2-5 TRBV30 AWLLRRETQY
. TRBJ2-1 TRBV29-1 SVNQLFNEQF
. TRBJ1-2 TRBV30 AWSVQGQGGYT
. TRBJ1-1 TRBV6-5 ASSYFENTEAF
. TRBJ2-7 TRBV10-3 AISETDPYEQY
. TRBJ1-2 TRBV10-3 AISDFADFESSINYGYT
. TRBJ1-4 TRBV5-1 ASSLPPSTANEKLF
. TRBJ1-5 TRBV5-6 ASSFFGYNQPQH
. TRBJ1-2 TRBV5-6 ASSLVGQLDYGYT
. TRBJ1-6 TRBV19 ASSAQGAAYNSPLH
. TRBJ2-7 TRBV6-5 ASSYGDTRSYEQY
. TRBJ2-6 TRBV4-1 ASSQVTSDSGANVLT
. TRBJ2-5 TRBV6-1 ASSVLGQNQETQY
. TRBJ1-4 TRBV27 ASSLGGTSEELF
. TRBJ1-1 TRBV6-6 ASSPGTGLTDTEAF
. TRBJ1-2 TRBV27 ASSRGQGYIYGYT
. TRBJ1-5 TRBV19 ASRLDRGRGNQPQH
. TRBJ2-3 TRBV7-8 ASSHNTDTQY
. TRBJ1-1 TRBV2 ASSYSSRIEAF
. TRBJ2-7 TRBV11-2 ASRHRLAASSYEQY
. TRBJ1-1 TRBV6-5 ASSRTAGTLEAF
. TRBJ1-5 TRBV6-5 ASSYSIVGVQH
few TRBJ1-1 TRBV10-1 ASRPDRDPEAF
. TRBJ2-1 TRBV4-3 ASSQPIPGQKTNEQF
. TRBJ2-1 TRBV9 ASSSDRVGGEQF
few TRBJ1-2 TRBV30 AWSPGGPGYT
once TRBJ1-2 TRBV2 ASTRQGPYGYT
. TRBJ1-2 TRBV6-5 ASKLDRVSYGYT
. TRBJ2-2 TRBV4-2 ASSPTSGNTGELF
. TRBJ2-7 TRBV7-9 ASSNNLRDREDEQY
. TRBJ2-3 TRBV2 ATRARTALRTQSSTDTQY
few TRBJ1-1 TRBV29-1 SVDSVYSNTEAF
. TRBJ2-6 TRBV7-2 ASSLWSSGANVLT
few TRBJ1-1 TRBV11-3 ASSFEGATEAF
. TRBJ1-4 TRBV30 AWSIREKLF
. TRBJ2-7 TRBV2 ASLGRGFKSTYEQY
once TRBJ1-5 TRBV6-1 ASIQGGNQPQH
. TRBJ2-5 TRBV7-9 ASSSRLAVGETQY
. TRBJ2-1 TRBV28 ASALGLAGIYNEQF
few TRBJ2-1 TRBV18 ASSPTGIRDNEQF
. TRBJ1-5 TRBV15 ATSRTWTDYSNQPQH